A single sample gave rise to the 24 T cell receptor beta chains below, sequenced in a study of blood T cell repertoires in COVID-19. Sequencing was performed with immunoSEQ multiplex PCR; in TCRdb, only in-frame clones are kept and a portion is missing. The sample lists 150,000 to 200,000 clones; around 76% were seen once. The sample consisted of peripheral blood. The receptors derive from a woman in her forties or fifties with active or convalescent COVID-19.

A few counts support this clone. The J gene is TRBJ1-2, the V gene TRBV9; weak D call: TRBD1 (5 bases). Germline assignment: CDR1 SGDLS and CDR2 YYNGEE. This CDR3 has 12 amino acids. Trimming pared 0 bases from V and 7 bases from J, leaving 7 bases between. The CDR3 spells CASSVAGGGYTF. The CDR3 bases are TGTGCCAGCAGCGTAGCCGGGGGTGGCTACACCTTC.

The V call is TRBV10-3, the J call TRBJ1-2, with D tentatively TRBD1 (5 bases). V lost 2 bases and J 0 bases, leaving 13 bases between the germline ends. The germline CDR1 and CDR2 sequences are ENHRY and SYGVKD. This CDR3 spans 16 amino acids. The CDR3 region has the DNA TGTGCCATCAGTGAGGTGGGTGGCAGGGCTAACTATGGCTACACCTTC. Protein: CAISEVGGRANYGYTF.

The J gene is TRBJ1-2, the V gene TRBV19; D is unclear. This CDR3 has 15 residues. Trimming stripped 0 bases from V and 0 bases from J, with 8 bases between. Per germline, CDR1 LNHDA and CDR2 SQIVND (reference sequence). In DNA form, the CDR3 reads TGTGCCAGTAGTATAGAGGGCGGGCCTAACTATGGCTACACCTTC. Residues: CASSIEGGPNYGYTF.

This clone was seen a few times. J is TRBJ2-3 and V is TRBV9, with D possibly being TRBD2 (7 bases). This CDR3 comprises 17 residues. V was shortened by 3 bases and J by 3 bases, with 20 bases between the two germline ends. Per germline, CDR1 SGDLS and CDR2 YYNGEE. CDR3 region: CASSEELKGGSTDTQYF. CDR3 sequence (DNA): TGTGCCAGCAGCGAGGAGTTGAAGGGGGGGTCGACAGATACGCAGTATTTT.

The sample holds many counts of this clone. V usage is TRBV7-2 and J usage is TRBJ1-1; D uncertain. Germline values: CDR1 SGHTA, CDR2 FQGNSA. The CDR3 consists of 14 residues. V lost 1 base and J 6 bases, leaving 12 bases between the germline ends. CDR3 nucleotide sequence: TGTGCCAGCAGCTTAGATCGGCAGGTCCCTGAAGCTTTCTTT. This translates into CASSLDRQVPEAFF. The full variable domain, its missing parts supplied by reference TRBV7-2 and TRBJ1-1, is GAGVSQSPSNKVTEKGKDVELRCDPISGHTALYWYRQSLGQGLEFLIYFQGNSAPDKSGLPSDRFSAERTGGSVSTLTIQRTQQEDSAVYLCASSLDRQVPEAFFGQGTRLTVV.

The chain employs TRBV27 and TRBJ2-1, with a tentative D call TRBD2 (5 bases). V dropped 1 base and J dropped 6 bases, with 7 bases sitting between them. Germline V gives CDR1 MNHEY, CDR2 SMNVEV (reference sequence). The CDR3 consists of 13 residues. CDR3 region: CASSLWGANEQFF. The CDR3 DNA follows: TGTGCCAGCAGTTTATGGGGAGCCAATGAGCAGTTCTTC.

This clone showed up just a few times. The rearrangement joins TRBV3-1 (or the pseudogene TRBV3-2) to TRBJ1-6; 8 bases fit TRBD1. Looked up from germline, CDR1 is LGHDT and CDR2 is YNNKEL (reference sequence). The CDR3 extends over 14 amino acids. J lost 7 bases, V lost 4 bases, and 3 bases had no gene match. DNA for the CDR3: TGTGCCAGCAGCCCTCGGACAGGGAATTCACCCCTCCACTTT. Translation gives CASSPRTGNSPLHF.

The chain has TRBV7-2 and TRBJ2-4, with D possibly matching TRBD2 (6 bases). The CDR3 length is 15 residues. Trimming stripped 5 bases from V and 4 bases from J, with 15 bases between. Germline values: CDR1 SGHTA, CDR2 FQGNSA. This CDR3 reads CASSPTEGRKNIQYF. In DNA form, the CDR3 reads TGTGCCAGCAGCCCTACGGAGGGGCGGAAAAACATTCAGTACTTC.

This clone was seen a few times. The V gene is TRBV3-1 (or the pseudogene TRBV3-2), the J gene TRBJ1-5, with D tentatively TRBD1 (6 bases). V was clipped by 2 bases and J by 0 bases, with 14 bases between them. This CDR3 comprises 17 residues. Germline CDR1 and CDR2: LGHDT and YNNKEL (reference sequence). CDR3 protein: CASSQLSRGGSNQPQHF. In nucleotides, the CDR3 is TGTGCCAGCAGCCAATTAAGTAGGGGGGGTAGCAATCAGCCCCAGCATTTT.

The V and J genes are TRBV5-1 and TRBJ1-6, with a tentative D call TRBD1 (5 bases). Trimming left V 0 bases short and J 5 bases short, with 9 bases between. The V gene's germline CDR1 is SGHRS and CDR2 YFSETQ. This CDR3 comprises 15 residues. DNA for the CDR3: TGCGCCAGCAGCTTGGTGCAGGGTAATAATTCACCCCTCCACTTT. This gives the protein CASSLVQGNNSPLHF.

This chain links TRBV7-9 with TRBJ2-1; D possibly corresponds to TRBD2 (7 bases). Looked up from germline, CDR1 is SEHNR and CDR2 is FQNEAQ (reference sequence). Trimming left V 1 base short and J 9 bases short, with 10 bases between. The CDR3 has 13 amino acids. Here the CDR3 DNA reads TGTGCCAGCAGCTTAGGGGGAGGGGGTGAGCAGTTCTTC. Its translation: CASSLGGGGEQFF.

The chain joins TRBV30 to TRBJ1-2; tentative D call: TRBD1 (5 bases). Germline assignment: CDR1 GTSNPN and CDR2 SVGIG (reference sequence). Trimming pared 3 bases from V and 6 bases from J, leaving 8 bases between. CDR3 length: 11 residues. For the CDR3, the DNA is TGTGCCTGGAGAGACAGTCATGGCTACACCTTC. Its protein product is CAWRDSHGYTF.

A few counts support this clone. The chain combines TRBV3-1 (or the pseudogene TRBV3-2) with TRBJ1-1, with 12 bases identical to TRBD1. V was pared by 0 bases and J by 5 bases, with 16 bases of the junction left unmatched. The CDR3 sequence is 20 residues long. Germline V CDR1 and CDR2: LGHDT, YNNKEL (reference sequence). CDR3 coding DNA: TGTGCCAGCAGCCAAGAAAATACCCTTGGGACAGGGGGCCGGTGGACTGAAGCTTTCTTT. As protein: CASSQENTLGTGGRWTEAFF.

The rearrangement links TRBV28 to TRBJ1-1; D is unresolved. There are 16 residues in the CDR3. Germline CDR1 and CDR2: MDHEN and SYDVKM. V was pared by 5 bases and J by 8 bases, with 24 bases between. In nucleotides, the CDR3 is TGTGCCAGCAGTGCTTGGGAGGGTGGGGTAAACCCCGAAGCTTTCTTT. It specifies CASSAWEGGVNPEAFF.

V and J are TRBV5-1 and TRBJ1-2, with 9 bases that match TRBD1. The germline V gene encodes CDR1 SGHRS and CDR2 YFSETQ. The junction had 5 bases not matched to a gene; V was cut back by 1 base and J by 7 bases. The CDR3 length is 14 residues. DNA for the CDR3: TGCGCCAGCAGCTTGACATGGGACAGGGCTGGCTACACCTTC. Amino acid sequence: CASSLTWDRAGYTF. Complete variable domain (other parts from reference TRBV5-1 and TRBJ1-2): KAGVTQTPRYLIKTRGQQVTLSCSPISGHRSVSWYQQTPGQGLQFLFEYFSETQRNKGNFPGRFSGRQFSNSRSEMNVSTLELGDSALYLCASSLTWDRAGYTFGSGTRLTVV.

This clone was detected a few times. The V and J genes are TRBV6-2 or TRBV6-3 and TRBJ1-2, with 7 positions matching TRBD1. This CDR3 spans 15 amino acids. V shed 2 bases and J 4 bases; nucleotides not matched to a gene: 7. Germline V lookup: CDR1 MNHEY, CDR2 SVGEGT. The CDR3 DNA is TGTGCCAGCAGTTACAACCCGGACAGGCTCTATGGCTACACCTTC. Translating it yields CASSYNPDRLYGYTF.

This sequence joins TRBV6-6 and TRBJ1-6; 10 bases line up with TRBD1. The CDR3 sequence is 19 residues long. V lost 6 bases, J lost 2 bases, and 13 bases stayed unmatched. Germline assignment: CDR1 MNHNY and CDR2 SVGAGI (reference sequence). CDR3 residues: CASSLFTMGQGTYNSPLHF. In nucleotides, the CDR3 is TGTGCCAGCAGCTTATTCACAATGGGACAGGGGACCTATAATTCACCCCTCCACTTT.

The rearrangement uses TRBV6-2 or TRBV6-3 and TRBJ1-2; 8 bases match TRBD1. J was trimmed by 4 bases and V by 2 bases; bases with no gene match: 12. CDR3 length equals 17 residues. CDR1 and CDR2 from the germline V gene are MNHEY and SVGEGT. This CDR3 reads CASSYRLWTGSGYGYTF. The CDR3 DNA is TGTGCCAGCAGTTACCGACTCTGGACAGGGTCGGGCTATGGCTACACCTTC.

The chain recombines TRBV19 with TRBJ2-5; weak D call: TRBD1 (5 bases). Trimming stripped 4 bases from V and 7 bases from J, with 10 bases between. The CDR3 runs 12 residues. Looked up from germline, CDR1 is LNHDA and CDR2 is SQIVND (reference sequence). This CDR3 reads CASSNRRGTQYF. CDR3 nucleotide sequence: TGTGCCAGTAGTAACAGGAGAGGGACCCAGTACTTC.

This CDR3 reads CASSQDAGYGYTF. CDR3 sequence (DNA): TGTGCCAGCAGCCAAGATGCAGGCTATGGCTACACCTTC. V and J are TRBV3-1 (or the pseudogene TRBV3-2) and TRBJ1-2; D not certain. The CDR3 totals 13 residues. The ends were cut back, 0 bases at V and 4 bases at J, with 6 bases in the middle. The germline CDR1 and CDR2 sequences are LGHDT and YNNKEL (reference sequence).

V gene TRBV2 combines with J gene TRBJ2-1; TRBD2 agrees at 11 bases. Germline V CDR1 and CDR2: SNHLY, FYNNEI. This CDR3 is 16 amino acids long. With V trimmed by 6 bases and J by 5 bases, 9 bases remained unmatched. The CDR3 region has the DNA TGTGCCAGCAGCCGTAGACTAGCGGGAATAAACAATGAGCAGTTCTTC. This translates into CASSRRLAGINNEQFF.

V gene TRBV6-6 combines with J gene TRBJ2-1; TRBD2 aligns across 8 bases. There are 15 residues in the CDR3. Germline CDR1 is MNHNY and CDR2 is SVGAGI (reference sequence). With 7 bases clipped from V and 4 bases from J, the junction kept 9 bases outside the gene matches. CDR3 region: CASKLSGAPYNEQFF. The CDR3 bases are TGTGCCAGCAAACTTAGCGGGGCACCTTACAATGAGCAGTTCTTC.

V is TRBV7-8 and J is TRBJ1-2, with a tentative D call TRBD1 (5 bases). Trimming stripped 2 bases from V and 6 bases from J, with 25 bases between. The germline gives CDR1 SGHVS, CDR2 FQNEAQ. The CDR3 is 18 amino acids. CDR3 in DNA: TGTGCCAGCAGCTTACTTCATGGGCTGGACATCGAAATCGATGGCTACACCTTC. Residues: CASSLLHGLDIEIDGYTF.

This clone has more than one count but fewer than ten. The chain links TRBV12-5 to TRBJ1-1; possible D gene TRBD1, 5 bases. V lost 6 bases and J 4 bases, leaving 12 bases between the germline ends. From germline, CDR1 is LGHNT and CDR2 FRNRAP. The CDR3 sequence is 13 residues long. The CDR3, as DNA: TGTGCTAGTGGACCGTCCGGGGGCACTGAAGCTTTCTTT. Translated, it gives CASGPSGGTEAFF.